This passage covers 11 T cell receptor beta chains from one sample sequenced in a study of blood T cell repertoires in COVID-19. Repertoires were generated with immunoSEQ multiplex PCR, while TCRdb's copy carries only in-frame clones and drops some. The data contain 130,000 or so clones, about 86% of them seen just once; the ten biggest clones take up approximately 9.1%. The specimen was PBMCs or T cells enriched from blood (not recorded which). The receptors shown here come from a man aged 50-59 years who had recovered from COVID-19.

This chain joins TRBV24-1 and TRBJ2-2; 9 bases line up with TRBD2. The CDR3 runs to 17 residues. V lost 1 base to trimming and J lost 1 base; unmatched junction nucleotides: 3. Germline V lookup: CDR1 KGHDR, CDR2 SFDVKD. The CDR3 spells CATSDFGLAKNTGELFF. In nucleotides, the CDR3 is TGTGCCACCAGTGATTTTGGACTAGCGAAGAACACCGGGGAGCTGTTTTTT.

This chain connects TRBV7-9 to TRBJ1-2; D is unclear. This CDR3 region has 15 residues. Germline V gene lookup returns CDR1 SEHNR and CDR2 FQNEAQ (reference sequence). V was cut by 1 base and J by 6 bases, with 15 bases left in between. CDR3 sequence: CASSLGAVQLDGYTF. CDR3 nucleotide sequence: TGTGCCAGCAGCTTAGGGGCAGTCCAACTAGATGGCTACACCTTC.

This chain connects TRBV7-2 to TRBJ1-3; 9 bases map to TRBD1. V gave up 6 bases and J gave up 3 bases; unmatched junction bases: 3. The CDR3 is 14 residues long. Looked up from germline, CDR1 is SGHTA and CDR2 is FQGNSA. CDR3 protein: CASREGQGGNTIYF. CDR3 bases: TGTGCCAGCAGAGAGGGACAGGGTGGAAACACCATATATTTT.

The CDR3 is CASSFAAYEQYF. Here the CDR3 DNA reads TGTGCCAGCAGTTTTGCGGCATACGAGCAGTACTTC. The chain recombines TRBV12-3 or TRBV12-4 with TRBJ2-7, with D unresolved. V shed 3 bases and J shed 4 bases, with 7 bases lying between them. This CDR3 has 12 residues.

V is TRBV6-4 and J is TRBJ2-1, with 7 positions matching TRBD1. The length of the CDR3 is 15 residues. CDR1 is MRHNA, CDR2 SNTAGT, per germline. Trimming cost V 3 bases and J 5 bases; bases outside gene matches: 7. Here the CDR3 reads CASSDQDRADNEQFF. CDR3 bases: TGTGCCAGCAGTGATCAAGACAGGGCGGACAATGAGCAGTTCTTC.

This chain connects TRBV7-9 to TRBJ2-1; D remains ambiguous. The CDR3 is 11 residues long. V was cut by 7 bases and J by 8 bases, with 9 bases left in between. CDR1 SEHNR and CDR2 FQNEAQ come from the germline V gene (reference sequence). The CDR3 sequence is CASTPVDEQFF. The CDR3 DNA is TGTGCCAGCACCCCGGTAGATGAGCAGTTCTTC.

J is TRBJ2-1 and V is TRBV7-9, with D possibly matching TRBD1 (6 bases). This CDR3 is built from 15 residues. V lost 0 bases and J lost 7, with 13 bases in between. Germline V lookup: CDR1 SEHNR, CDR2 FQNEAQ (reference sequence). The CDR3 loop reads CASSLALGQGNEQFF. The CDR3 DNA reads as TGTGCCAGCAGCTTAGCCCTGGGGCAGGGGAATGAGCAGTTCTTC.

The chain employs TRBV29-1 and TRBJ2-7; D remains unclear. CDR1 SQVTM and CDR2 ANQGSEA come from the germline V gene. V lost 0 bases to trimming and J lost 4 bases, with 10 bases between them. The CDR3 is made up of 13 amino acids. CDR3 nucleotides: TGCAGCGTTGAAGATTCGCAGGCTTACGAGCAGTACTTC. Protein product: CSVEDSQAYEQYF.

This rearrangement joins TRBV29-1 to TRBJ2-7; D gene uncertain. Germline assignment: CDR1 SQVTM and CDR2 ANQGSEA. V was cut by 3 bases and J by 3 bases, with 9 bases left in between. This CDR3 has 12 residues. The CDR3 region is CSVEGRNYEQYF. The CDR3 bases are TGCAGCGTTGAGGGCAGAAACTACGAGCAGTACTTC.

This rearrangement joins TRBV28 to TRBJ1-5; D remains ambiguous. Germline V gene lookup returns CDR1 MDHEN and CDR2 SYDVKM. Trimming cost V 8 bases and J 5 bases, with 4 bases left between them. The CDR3 loop spans 10 amino acids. CDR3 loop: CASGDQPQHF. CDR3 DNA: TGTGCCAGCGGAGATCAGCCCCAGCATTTT.

The V gene is TRBV7-2, the J gene TRBJ2-7, with a tentative D call TRBD1 (5 bases). Deletions cut 2 bases from V and 5 bases from J, with 19 bases between. The CDR3 covers 16 residues. In germline, CDR1 is SGHTA, CDR2 FQGNSA. Written as DNA, the CDR3 is TGTGCCAGCAGCTTATGGCAGGGCTCAAAAGGGAACGAGCAGTACTTC. Its protein product is CASSLWQGSKGNEQYF.